The TCR beta chain under discussion was sequenced for a study of neoadjuvant anti-PD-1 for oral cavity cancer. Study-wide context: Non-progressing patients received a fourth nivolumab dose near day 43, then surgery on days 50-56.

Study conclusions and caveats: With a few patients per group, TCR findings need larger cohorts.

CDR1 is SEHNR and CDR2 is FQNEAQ in the germline V gene (reference sequence). V lost 4 bases and J 4 bases, leaving 7 bases between the germline ends. The CDR3 is 13 residues long. Indicated time point: after neoadjuvant nivolumab, at surgical resection. These newly diagnosed stage II-IVA oral cavity squamous cell carcinoma patients had no prior systemic or radiation treatment. These oral cavity squamous cell carcinomas were HPV-negative and locally advanced. Clones were sequenced by immunoSEQ multiplex PCR, and TCRdb holds only the in-frame ones, with some missing. The sample has about 2,200 clones, 45% to 75% seen once. This clone was seen a few times. Its specificity is unknown.

The source material was tumor tissue, sampled after nivolumab (anti-PD-1) treatment. This chain joins TRBV7-9 and TRBJ1-4, with a weak D call TRBD1 (5 bases). The sequence came from a person aged 35-79 years with oral cavity squamous cell carcinoma. This chain's CDR3 is CASSSQVNEKLFF. DNA for the CDR3: TGTGCCAGCAGCTCACAGGTTAATGAAAAACTGTTTTTT.